Described below is a single TCR beta chain sequence and its context. This specimen comes from a study of blood T cell repertoires in COVID-19. CDR1 is SGHRS, CDR2 YFSETQ, per germline. Trimming removed 7 bases from V and 0 bases from J; junction bases left unmatched: 9. This CDR3 is 16 amino acids long. The data were produced by immunoSEQ multiplex PCR, yet TCRdb's version contains in-frame clones alone and is incomplete. In the table there are about 140,000 clones, roughly 80% of which are singletons. What was sequenced was peripheral blood. The chain uses TRBV5-1 and TRBJ1-2; 10 bases map to TRBD1. This receptor was taken from a human donor in a cohort sampled during active COVID-19. CDR3 loop: CASGSGTGEANYGYTF. The CDR3 DNA reads TGCGCCAGCGGATCCGGGACAGGGGAAGCTAACTATGGCTACACCTTC.